Presented here are 11 T cell receptor beta chains from one specimen sequenced in a study of cytomegalovirus exposure and HLA in healthy donors. The study ran its PCR with 60 Vbeta and 13 Jbeta primers. Libraries were prepared by immunoSEQ multiplex PCR; TCRdb keeps only in-frame clonotypes and omits some of them. The sample shows 120,000 or so clones, 76% of them seen only once. Sequencing was performed on PBMCs. The receptors were gathered from a man in his thirties or forties in good health and CMV-seropositive.

Remarks on this clone: In the same sample, other DNA sequences code for this CDR3. V usage is TRBV27 and J usage is TRBJ2-5; D remains unclear. V lost 6 bases and J 0 bases, leaving 8 bases between the germline ends. The length of the CDR3 is 13 residues. CDR1 is MNHEY and CDR2 is SMNVEV in the germline V gene (reference sequence). The CDR3: CASSLGHQETQYF. DNA of the CDR3: TGTGCCAGCAGCCTAGGTCACCAAGAGACCCAGTACTTC.

The gene calls are TRBV29-1 and TRBJ1-1; D gene unclear. In germline, CDR1 is SQVTM, CDR2 ANQGSEA. The V and J ends lost 1 base and 6 bases respectively, with 12 bases between them. CDR3 length equals 13 residues. The CDR3 nucleotides read TGCAGCGTTGAAGGGGCGCTGAGACCTGAAGCTTTCTTT. It encodes CSVEGALRPEAFF.

The chain joins TRBV29-1 to TRBJ1-3; tentative D call: TRBD1 (5 bases). Trimming removed 6 bases at V and 0 bases at J, with 12 bases between. Per germline, CDR1 SQVTM and CDR2 ANQGSEA. This CDR3 comprises 14 residues. CDR3 DNA sequence: TGCAGCGTGGGGGGGGAAAGCTCTGGAAACACCATATATTTT. It specifies CSVGGESSGNTIYF. The full variable domain, its missing parts supplied by reference TRBV29-1 and TRBJ1-3, is SAVISQKPSRDICQRGTSLTIQCQVDSQVTMMFWYRQQPGQSLTLIATANQGSEATYESGFVIDKFPISRPNLTFSTLTVSNMSPEDSSIYLCSVGGESSGNTIYFGEGSWLTVV.

The chain recombines TRBV7-3 with TRBJ1-5, with TRBD1 matching 7 bases. V lost 5 bases, J lost 3 bases, and 10 bases stayed unmatched. The germline CDR1 and CDR2 sequences are SGHTA and FQGTGA. The CDR3 covers 16 residues. The CDR3 DNA sequence: TGTGCCAGCAGCGATAAGGGGGACAGAGACAATCAGCCCCAGCATTTT. Encoded protein: CASSDKGDRDNQPQHF. The whole variable domain, remainder taken from reference TRBV7-3 and TRBJ1-5, is GAGVSQTPSNKVTEKGKYVELRCDPISGHTALYWYRQSLGQGPEFLIYFQGTGAADDSGLPNDRFFAVRPEGSVSTLKIQRTERGDSAVYLCASSDKGDRDNQPQHFGDGTRLSIL.

V and J are TRBV7-3 and TRBJ2-3, with D tentatively TRBD2 (6 bases). Germline V gene data show CDR1 as SGHTA and CDR2 as FQGTGA. Trimming took off 5 bases at V and 6 bases at J, with 21 bases between the two ends. The CDR3 is made up of 16 amino acids. CDR3 DNA sequence: TGTGCCAGCAGCCCCGGGGGTGGACCCGAGTTTGATACGCAGTATTTT. It yields the protein CASSPGGGPEFDTQYF.

V usage is TRBV5-4 and J usage is TRBJ1-2; 9 bases agree with TRBD1. Germline lookup yields CDR1 SGHNT and CDR2 YYREEE (reference sequence). The CDR3 sequence is 14 residues long. Losses at the gene ends were 7 bases for V and 2 bases for J; bases not matched to a gene: 6. This chain's CDR3 is CASGGTGRNYGYTF. The DNA of the CDR3 is TGTGCCAGCGGCGGGACAGGGAGAAACTATGGCTACACCTTC.

J is TRBJ2-4 and V is TRBV13, with 9 bases identical to TRBD2. The CDR3 consists of 18 residues. The ends lost 2 bases at V and 5 bases at J; junction bases unmatched: 13. Germline CDR1 and CDR2: PRHDT and FYEKMQ (reference sequence). The DNA for the CDR3 is TGTGCCAGCAGCTTACAGTACGGCGGGGGGGATTACCAAAACATTCAGTACTTC. Translating gives CASSLQYGGGDYQNIQYF. Full variable domain (remainder filled in from reference TRBV13 and TRBJ2-4): AAGVIQSPRHLIKEKRETATLKCYPIPRHDTVYWYQQGPGQDPQFLISFYEKMQSDKGSIPDRFSAQQFSDYHSELNMSSLELGDSALYFCASSLQYGGGDYQNIQYFGAGTRLSVL.

This chain connects TRBV7-2 to TRBJ2-7; 9 bases map to TRBD1. This CDR3 is 13 amino acids long. The V and J ends lost 5 bases and 4 bases, in that order; junction bases with no gene match: 3. Germline V gene lookup returns CDR1 SGHTA and CDR2 FQGNSA. The CDR3 region is CASSTDRGYEQYF. Here the CDR3 DNA reads TGTGCCAGCAGCACAGACAGGGGGTACGAGCAGTACTTC.

J is TRBJ1-5 and V is TRBV27; D gene unclear. Germline loops: CDR1 MNHEY, CDR2 SMNVEV (reference sequence). This CDR3 comprises 15 residues. The V and J ends lost 9 bases and 2 bases respectively, with 17 bases between them. This chain's CDR3 is CASWKLGLGNQPQHF. The CDR3 bases are TGTGCCAGTTGGAAGTTAGGACTTGGCAATCAGCCCCAGCATTTT.

This clone has only a few counts. This chain connects TRBV4-3 to TRBJ2-1, with 9 bases that match TRBD1. This CDR3 contains 15 residues. V lost 4 bases and J lost 7; bases outside the gene matches: 8. Per germline, CDR1 LGHNA and CDR2 YSLEER. The CDR3: CASSPSRDRENEQFF. The DNA for the CDR3 is TGCGCCAGCAGCCCGTCCCGGGACAGGGAAAATGAGCAGTTCTTC.

The chain combines TRBV7-6 with TRBJ2-3, with TRBD1 as a possible D gene (5 bases). Trimming removed 3 bases at V and 4 bases at J, with 14 bases between. Germline V gene sequence: CDR1 SGHVS, CDR2 FNYEAQ. This CDR3 region has 15 residues. CDR3 protein: CASSFMGPLSDTQYF. The CDR3 DNA sequence: TGTGCCAGCAGCTTCATGGGGCCGTTGTCAGATACGCAGTATTTT.